This T cell receptor beta chain was sequenced for a study of T cell responses to AZD1222 COVID-19 vaccine. Assay: immunoSEQ multiplex PCR; the TCRdb copy retains only in-frame clones and omits some. The profile covers about 140,000 clones, with about 91% appearing a single time and 3.6% taken by the ten largest. Second-dose timings of about 4 or about 12 weeks were pooled. General study findings and limits: Only a handful of people who got AZD1222 tested seropositive at baseline.

Of note for this clone: The antigen is unknown.

The CDR3 runs to 16 residues. Germline V CDR1 and CDR2: SGHRS, YFSETQ. The J segment lost 5 bases and the V segment lost 6 bases, leaving 15 bases of the junction unmatched. This clonotype originated in an adult who received the AZD1222 COVID-19 vaccine. V gene TRBV5-1 combines with J gene TRBJ2-7, with 9 bases lining up with TRBD2. This specimen consisted of peripheral blood, obtained 28 days after the second AZD1222 dose. The CDR3 DNA sequence: TGCGCCAGCACCGGTAGTGGCGGGAGGGCCTACCACGAGCAGTACTTC. This encodes CASTGSGGRAYHEQYF. Full variable domain (outside the CDR3, taken from reference TRBV5-1 and TRBJ2-7): KAGVTQTPRYLIKTRGQQVTLSCSPISGHRSVSWYQQTPGQGLQFLFEYFSETQRNKGNFPGRFSGRQFSNSRSEMNVSTLELGDSALYLCASTGSGGRAYHEQYFGPGTRLTVT.